Listed here is a single T cell receptor (beta chain). Sequencing was performed with immunoSEQ multiplex PCR; in TCRdb, only in-frame clones are kept and a portion is missing. The sample lists about 130,000 clones, 79% occurring once. This CDR3 comprises 17 residues. V trimming: 0 bases; J trimming: 4 bases; junction bases outside the gene matches: 7. The germline CDR1 and CDR2 sequences are WNHNN and SYGVQD (reference sequence). This sample is part of a study of cytotoxic CD8 clonotypes in ibrutinib-treated CLL. Material: PBMCs, obtained after 12 months of ibrutinib treatment. The chain joins TRBV10-1 to TRBJ2-3, with 10 bases fitting TRBD2. This clonotype was obtained from a human donor with chronic lymphocytic leukemia. The CDR3 protein is CASSESIVAGGADTQYF. CDR3 coding DNA: TGCGCCAGCAGTGAGTCTATAGTAGCGGGAGGCGCAGATACGCAGTATTTT.